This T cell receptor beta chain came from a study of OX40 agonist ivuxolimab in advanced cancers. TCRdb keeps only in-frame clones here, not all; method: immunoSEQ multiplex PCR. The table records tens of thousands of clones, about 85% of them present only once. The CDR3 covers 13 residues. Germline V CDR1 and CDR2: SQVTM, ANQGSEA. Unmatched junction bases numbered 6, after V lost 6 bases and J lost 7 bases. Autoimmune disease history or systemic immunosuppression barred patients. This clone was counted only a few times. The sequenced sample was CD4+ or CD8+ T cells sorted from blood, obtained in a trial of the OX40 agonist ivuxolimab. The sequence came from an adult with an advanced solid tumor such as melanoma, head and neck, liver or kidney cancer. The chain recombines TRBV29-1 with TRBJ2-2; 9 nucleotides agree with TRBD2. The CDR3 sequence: CSVRTSENGELFF. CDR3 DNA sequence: TGCAGCGTCAGGACTAGCGAAAACGGGGAGCTGTTTTTT.